This entry describes one T cell receptor beta chain. This clone was found once. Its specific antigen is unknown. No much larger clone is present one base from it, and per-base qualities are unavailable. The CDR3 regions of human TCRbeta chains were subjected to immunosequencing. From the authors' description of their analysis: Repertoire TCRs were checked for matches against a reference library of SARS-CoV-2-specific TCRs that had been generated using the MIRA antigen-specificity platform. Breadth was defined as the fraction of unique TCRs that were SARS-CoV-2-associated, and depth was defined as the fraction of total T cells that were SARS-CoV-2-associated. Using the MIRA data, each spike-specific TCR was mapped to the spike region that the TCR reacts to and placed in a CD4 or CD8 class. Log10-transformed breadth and depth values were compared by one-way ANOVA with Sidak's multiple comparisons tests. Entries here come from immuneACCESS through TCRdb and include only in-frame sequences with V and J called. Some clones fail to appear in such tables; in the studies checked, an unresolved V gene covers under half of the shortfall, and the cause of the remainder is unknown. V and J calls and clone size are given by that table; D and trimming were obtained from the DNA. The table for this sample lists some 64,000 clones; about 83% of them were counted only once. About 7% of the sample is held by the ten biggest clonotypes.

Explained via the paper, the time point label denotes: baseline before first vaccination. The vaccinee samples were drawn from two UK trials, COV001 and COV002, one of which was a single-blind randomized controlled phase 2/3 trial testing AZD1222 (ChAdOx1 nCoV-19) in healthy adults. For TCRbeta chain sequencing, PBMC samples from trial participants were taken at day 0 and at day 28 after the second dose. V sheds 7 bases and J sheds 7 bases, leaving 20 bases between their ends. The germline V gene (reference sequence) specifies MNHNY as CDR1 and SVGAGI as CDR2. From cysteine to phenylalanine, the CDR3 is 14 amino acids long. Kept here is only the CDR3 DNA, which spans 42 bases and is read in frame from base 1. This record comes from a study of T cell responses to AZD1222 COVID-19 vaccine (dated by TCRdb to the early 2020s). With respect to the entire study: Because spike-specific TCR depth and breadth did not differ between the two schedules, AZD1222 recipients who got a second dose at roughly 4 weeks were pooled with those who got a second dose at roughly 12 weeks. A total of approximately 240 trial participants underwent TCR sequencing, of whom around 200 received two doses of AZD1222 and about 25 received two doses of the MenACWY control vaccine. Trial participants were enrolled by age into subgroups of 18-55, 56-69 and 70-plus years, and roughly 150, 30 and 60 TCR-sequenced participants, respectively, were included in these subgroups.

Beyond this particular receptor, the publication reports: Conclusions about previously exposed vaccinees were limited because only five to seven AZD1222 recipients were SARS-CoV-2 seropositive at baseline. A significant rise in spike-specific TCR breadth and depth was observed after two AZD1222 doses relative to day 0 and relative to MenACWY recipients. In the small 56-69-year group, the increase in depth fell short of significance, most likely because of low power. Because no day 14 peak-response samples were available, repertoires were characterized only after the peak T cell response. Participants were mostly white British and included more females than males, and it was suggested by the authors that clonal diversity may have been underestimated. Epitopes outside the regions mutated in the B.1.351 and B.1.1.7 variants were reportedly recognized by nearly half of the unique spike-specific TCRs. Vaccine-associated CD4 TCRs spanned the whole spike protein, with dominant responses in regions 160-218 and 743-854.

The chain is assembled from TRBV6-6 and TRBJ2-7; the D element might be TRBD1 or TRBD2, as each aligns at 5 bases. The clonotype comes from an adult in good health. This specimen was peripheral blood, taken on day 0 of AZD1222 vaccination. The DNA sequence follows: TGTGCCAGCACGTTGGGACCCCCCAATGGAGAGCAGTACTTC. Translated, it reads CASTLGPPNGEQYF.